Listed below are T cell receptor beta chains from one sample, sequenced in a study of CD8+ T cells in alopecia areata. The protocol was immunoSEQ multiplex PCR, while the TCRdb copy is restricted to in-frame clones and leaves out a portion. Of approximately 190,000 clones detected, roughly 64% appear once; the ten largest clones hold approximately 5.1%. The source was CD4+ T cells sorted from blood, collected at week 24, from a patient treated with tofacitinib. The receptor source for this set is a human donor with alopecia areata. The CDR3 runs from the conserved cysteine through the conserved F or W. Each record gives: J gene, clone size, V gene, D gene, CDR3 protein, CDR3 DNA. D genes are given only for firm matches. Rows may omit the clone size; those that give it use once, few, many or a size class.

>TRBJ2-3|NA|TRBV7-9|NA
CAGTLFTDTQYF
TGTGCCGGGACTTTGTTCACAGATACGCAGTATTTT
>TRBJ2-5|NA|TRBV28|NA
CASSPDDGSAQYF
TGTGCCAGCAGCCCGGACGACGGGTCGGCCCAGTACTTC
>TRBJ2-5|NA|TRBV28|TRBD1
CASSETGTGKETQYF
TGTGCCAGCAGCGAGACCGGGACAGGGAAAGAGACCCAGTACTTC
>TRBJ2-5|once|TRBV9|NA
CASSVGAKETQYF
TGTGCCAGCAGCGTAGGGGCCAAAGAGACCCAGTACTTC
>TRBJ2-5|NA|TRBV7-8|NA
CASSLVGGPQETQYF
TGTGCCAGCAGCTTAGTTGGGGGTCCCCAAGAGACCCAGTACTTC
>TRBJ2-7|NA|TRBV5-6|TRBD1
CASSFGTAIYEQYF
TGTGCCAGCAGCTTTGGGACAGCTATATACGAGCAGTACTTC
>TRBJ1-2|NA|TRBV15|NA
CATSRPERQRGYTF
TGTGCCACCAGCAGACCCGAGAGGCAGCGGGGCTACACCTTC
>TRBJ2-2|once|TRBV2|TRBD1
CASTQGDRDNTGELFF
TGTGCCAGCACCCAAGGGGACAGGGATAACACCGGGGAGCTGTTTTTT
>TRBJ2-5|NA|TRBV28|TRBD1
CASRTQGSQETQYF
TGTGCCAGCAGAACACAGGGGTCCCAAGAGACCCAGTACTTC
>TRBJ1-5|NA|TRBV27|NA
CASSLQGQPQHF
TGTGCCAGCAGTTTACAGGGACAGCCCCAGCATTTT
>TRBJ2-1|few|TRBV7-9|NA
CASSPSGPTDEQFF
TGTGCCAGCAGCCCCTCTGGCCCGACGGATGAGCAGTTCTTC
>TRBJ2-4|few|TRBV28|NA
CASSLDGGNIQYF
TGTGCCAGCAGTTTGGACGGAGGCAACATTCAGTACTTC
>TRBJ2-3|few|TRBV4-3|NA
CASSPQVGSDTQYF
TGCGCCAGCAGCCCACAGGTGGGGTCAGATACGCAGTATTTT
>TRBJ2-1|NA|TRBV29-1|TRBD2
CSVPTSDGNEQFF
TGCAGCGTTCCGACTAGCGATGGGAATGAGCAGTTCTTC
>TRBJ2-5|NA|TRBV5-6|TRBD1
CASSSMQGAQTQYF
TGTGCCAGCAGTTCGATGCAGGGGGCGCAGACCCAGTACTTC
>TRBJ2-6|few|TRBV28|NA
CASSPSVGANVLTF
TGTGCCAGCAGCCCGTCGGTCGGGGCCAACGTCCTGACTTTC
>TRBJ2-1|NA|TRBV19|TRBD2
CASSISGTSGSGEQFF
TGTGCCAGTAGTATTTCCGGGACTAGCGGATCGGGTGAGCAGTTCTTC
>TRBJ1-2|NA|TRBV4-1|TRBD1
CASSGWDRGANYGYTF
TGCGCCAGCAGCGGTTGGGACAGGGGCGCTAACTATGGCTACACCTTC
>TRBJ2-7|few|TRBV29-1|NA
CSVMDGTYEQYF
TGCAGCGTTATGGACGGTACCTACGAGCAGTACTTC